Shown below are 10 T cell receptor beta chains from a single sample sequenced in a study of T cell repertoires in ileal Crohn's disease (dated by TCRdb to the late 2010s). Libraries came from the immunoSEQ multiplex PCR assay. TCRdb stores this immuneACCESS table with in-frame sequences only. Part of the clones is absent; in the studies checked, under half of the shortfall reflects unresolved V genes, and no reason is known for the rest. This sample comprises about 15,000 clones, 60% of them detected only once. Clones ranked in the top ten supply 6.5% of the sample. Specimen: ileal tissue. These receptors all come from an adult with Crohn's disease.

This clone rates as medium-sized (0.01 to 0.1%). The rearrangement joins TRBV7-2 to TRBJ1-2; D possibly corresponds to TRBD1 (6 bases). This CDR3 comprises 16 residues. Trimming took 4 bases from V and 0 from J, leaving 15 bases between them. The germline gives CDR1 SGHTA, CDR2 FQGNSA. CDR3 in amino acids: CASSSGGGASNYGYTF. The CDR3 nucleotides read TGTGCCAGCAGCTCCGGAGGGGGGGCGTCTAACTATGGCTACACCTTC.

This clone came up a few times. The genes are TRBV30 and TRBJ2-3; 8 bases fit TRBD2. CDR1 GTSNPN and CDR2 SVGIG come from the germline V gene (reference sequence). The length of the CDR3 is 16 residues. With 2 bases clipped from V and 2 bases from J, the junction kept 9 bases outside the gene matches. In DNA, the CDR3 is TGTGCCTGGAGTAAAACGGGAGGGCCGAACACAGATACGCAGTATTTT. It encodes CAWSKTGGPNTDTQYF.

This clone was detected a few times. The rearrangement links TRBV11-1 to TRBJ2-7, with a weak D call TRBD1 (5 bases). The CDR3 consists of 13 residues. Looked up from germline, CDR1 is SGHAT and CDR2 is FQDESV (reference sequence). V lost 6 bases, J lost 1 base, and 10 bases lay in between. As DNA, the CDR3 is TGTGCCAGCAGTCGGCAGGGATCCTACGAGCAGTACTTC. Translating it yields CASSRQGSYEQYF.

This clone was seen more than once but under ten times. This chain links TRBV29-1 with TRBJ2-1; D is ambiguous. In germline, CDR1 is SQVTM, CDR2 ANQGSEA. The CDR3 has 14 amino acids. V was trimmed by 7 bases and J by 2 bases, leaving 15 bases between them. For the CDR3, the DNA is TGCAGCGCCCGGTTAGGCGGCACCTACAATGAGCAGTTCTTC. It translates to CSARLGGTYNEQFF.

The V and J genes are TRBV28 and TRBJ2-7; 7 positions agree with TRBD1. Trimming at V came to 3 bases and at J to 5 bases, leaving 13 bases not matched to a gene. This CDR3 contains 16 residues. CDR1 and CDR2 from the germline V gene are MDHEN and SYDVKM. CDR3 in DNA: TGTGCCAGCAGTTTTGTCGGGACAGCCCTTAGCCACGAGCAGTACTTC. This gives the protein CASSFVGTALSHEQYF. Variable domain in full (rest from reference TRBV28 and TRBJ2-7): DVKVTQSSRYLVKRTGEKVFLECVQDMDHENMFWYRQDPGLGLRLIYFSYDVKMKEKGDIPEGYSVSREKKERFSLILESASTNQTSMYLCASSFVGTALSHEQYFGPGTRLTVT.

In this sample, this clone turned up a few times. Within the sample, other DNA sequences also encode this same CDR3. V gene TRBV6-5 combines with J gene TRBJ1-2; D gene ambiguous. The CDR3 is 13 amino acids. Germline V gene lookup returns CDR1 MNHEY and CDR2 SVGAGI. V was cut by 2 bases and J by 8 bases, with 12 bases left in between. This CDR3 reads CASSYERGDGYTF. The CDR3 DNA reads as TGTGCCAGCAGTTACGAGCGGGGTGACGGCTACACCTTC.

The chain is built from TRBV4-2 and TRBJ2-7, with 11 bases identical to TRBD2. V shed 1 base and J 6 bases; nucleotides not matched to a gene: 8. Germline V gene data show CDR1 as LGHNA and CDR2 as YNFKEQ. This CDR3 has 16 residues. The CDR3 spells CASSQGATSGSSEQYF. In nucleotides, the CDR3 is TGTGCCAGCAGCCAAGGTGCCACTAGCGGGAGTAGCGAGCAGTACTTC.

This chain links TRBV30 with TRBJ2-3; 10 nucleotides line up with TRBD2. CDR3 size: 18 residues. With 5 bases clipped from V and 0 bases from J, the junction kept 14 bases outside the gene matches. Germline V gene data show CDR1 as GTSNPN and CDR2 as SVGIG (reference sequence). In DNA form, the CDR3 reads TGTGCCTGGCAACTAGCGGGAACGAGACTCCCTAGCACAGATACGCAGTATTTT. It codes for CAWQLAGTRLPSTDTQYF.

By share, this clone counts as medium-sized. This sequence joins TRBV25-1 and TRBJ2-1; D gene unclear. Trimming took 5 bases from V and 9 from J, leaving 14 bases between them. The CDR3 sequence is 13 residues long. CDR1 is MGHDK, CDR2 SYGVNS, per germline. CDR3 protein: CASSPNPRVEQFF. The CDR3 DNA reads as TGTGCCAGCAGTCCAAACCCACGGGTTGAGCAGTTCTTC.

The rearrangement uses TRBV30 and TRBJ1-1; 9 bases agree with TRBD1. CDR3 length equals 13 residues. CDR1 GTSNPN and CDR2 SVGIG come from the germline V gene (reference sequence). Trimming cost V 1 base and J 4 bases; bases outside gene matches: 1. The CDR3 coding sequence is TGTGCCTGGAGTGCGACAGGGGGCACTGAAGCTTTCTTT. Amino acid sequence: CAWSATGGTEAFF. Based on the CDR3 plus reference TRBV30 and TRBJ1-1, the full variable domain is SQTIHQWPATLVQPVGSPLSLECTVEGTSNPNLYWYRQAAGRGLQLLFYSVGIGQISSEVPQNLSASRPQDRQFILSSKKLLLSDSGFYLCAWSATGGTEAFFGQGTRLTVV.